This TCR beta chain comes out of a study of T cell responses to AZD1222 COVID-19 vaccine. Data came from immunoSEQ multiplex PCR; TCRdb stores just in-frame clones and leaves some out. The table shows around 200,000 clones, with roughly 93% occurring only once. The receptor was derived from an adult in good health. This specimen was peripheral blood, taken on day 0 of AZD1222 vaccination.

The chain's CDR3 is CASNPRGRGTYGYTF. DNA of the CDR3: TGTGCCAGCAACCCTAGGGGCAGGGGGACTTATGGCTACACCTTC. J is TRBJ1-2 and V is TRBV6-2 or TRBV6-3, with TRBD1 matching over 7 bases. V shed 7 bases and J 5 bases; nucleotides not matched to a gene: 13. The length of the CDR3 is 15 residues. The germline CDR1 and CDR2 sequences are MNHEY and SVGEGT.